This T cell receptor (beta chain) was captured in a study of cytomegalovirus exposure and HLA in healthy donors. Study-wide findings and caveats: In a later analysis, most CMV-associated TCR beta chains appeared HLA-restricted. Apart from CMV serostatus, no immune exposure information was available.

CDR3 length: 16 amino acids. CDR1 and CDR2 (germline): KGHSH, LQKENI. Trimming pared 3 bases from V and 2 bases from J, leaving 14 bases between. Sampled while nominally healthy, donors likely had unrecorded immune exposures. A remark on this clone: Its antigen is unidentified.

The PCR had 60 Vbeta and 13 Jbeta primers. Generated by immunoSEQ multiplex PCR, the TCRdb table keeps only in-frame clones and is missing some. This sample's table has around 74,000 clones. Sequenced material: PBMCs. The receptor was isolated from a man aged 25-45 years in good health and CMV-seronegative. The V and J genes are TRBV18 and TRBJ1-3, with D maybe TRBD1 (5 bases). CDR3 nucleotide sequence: TGTGCCAGCTCACCTCAAATCCAGGGAACTGGAAACACCATATATTTT. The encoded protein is CASSPQIQGTGNTIYF.